The T cell receptor beta chain described here comes from a study of regulatory T cells in long-lasting Graves disease. Study observations and caveats: Whereas about a thousand public clonotypes were shared by new patients, persistent patients shared more, at around 2,700.

Arm-PCR with iRepertoire HTBI primers amplified the CDR3 regions for these TCR beta libraries. MiXCR, run by TCRdb on the multiplex PCR reads, gives a single entry per CDR3 protein. The sample holds around 450,000 distinct CDR3 sequences, 20% to 25% seen once. Time point given: persistent/refractory GD, antithyroid drugs over 5 years with positive TRAb. The authors made the TCR library using RNA they extracted from PBMCs. A peripheral blood sample, roughly 8.5 milliliters in volume, was drawn into EDTA tubes. The CDR3 is 14 amino acids. Germline loops: CDR1 SGHTA, CDR2 FQGTGA. With V trimmed by 5 bases and J by 7 bases, 5 bases remained unmatched. This clonotype was recorded only once. Its antigen is not known.

The sample consisted of peripheral blood mononuclear cells (PBMCs), taken when the disease was refractory, from a patient treated with antithyroid drugs. The chain combines TRBV7-3 with TRBJ2-2; 9 bases agree with TRBD1. The TCR was taken from a female donor with Graves disease. The CDR3 region is CASSPQGANGELFF. CDR3 nucleotides: TGTGCCAGCAGCCCACAGGGGGCTAACGGGGAGCTGTTTTTT.